This T cell receptor (beta chain) originates from a study of blood T cell repertoires in COVID-19. Looking at the study overall: The origin of the acute and convalescent COVID-19 samples was the United States, Italy and Spain.

Germline V gene sequence: CDR1 MNHEY, CDR2 SVGAGI. The CDR3 covers 15 residues. V was cut by 0 bases and J by 5 bases, with 13 bases left in between. Per the authors' pipeline: By means of reference gene primer amplification, nucleated cell counts were estimated. TCRdb's table, derived via immunoSEQ multiplex PCR, lists solely in-frame clones and lacks some. The V and J calls and clone size were taken over from that table, and D and trimming were inferred from the DNA. This sample has 250,000 to 350,000 clones, with approximately 90% found just once. This chain uses TRBV6-5 with TRBJ1-1; weak D call: TRBD1 (5 bases). The sample taken for sequencing was peripheral blood. The origin of this receptor is a woman aged 45-65 years who had recovered from COVID-19. The CDR3 loop is CASSYSTARGTEAFF. The CDR3 DNA sequence: TGTGCCAGCAGTTACTCGACGGCCCGGGGGACTGAAGCTTTCTTT.